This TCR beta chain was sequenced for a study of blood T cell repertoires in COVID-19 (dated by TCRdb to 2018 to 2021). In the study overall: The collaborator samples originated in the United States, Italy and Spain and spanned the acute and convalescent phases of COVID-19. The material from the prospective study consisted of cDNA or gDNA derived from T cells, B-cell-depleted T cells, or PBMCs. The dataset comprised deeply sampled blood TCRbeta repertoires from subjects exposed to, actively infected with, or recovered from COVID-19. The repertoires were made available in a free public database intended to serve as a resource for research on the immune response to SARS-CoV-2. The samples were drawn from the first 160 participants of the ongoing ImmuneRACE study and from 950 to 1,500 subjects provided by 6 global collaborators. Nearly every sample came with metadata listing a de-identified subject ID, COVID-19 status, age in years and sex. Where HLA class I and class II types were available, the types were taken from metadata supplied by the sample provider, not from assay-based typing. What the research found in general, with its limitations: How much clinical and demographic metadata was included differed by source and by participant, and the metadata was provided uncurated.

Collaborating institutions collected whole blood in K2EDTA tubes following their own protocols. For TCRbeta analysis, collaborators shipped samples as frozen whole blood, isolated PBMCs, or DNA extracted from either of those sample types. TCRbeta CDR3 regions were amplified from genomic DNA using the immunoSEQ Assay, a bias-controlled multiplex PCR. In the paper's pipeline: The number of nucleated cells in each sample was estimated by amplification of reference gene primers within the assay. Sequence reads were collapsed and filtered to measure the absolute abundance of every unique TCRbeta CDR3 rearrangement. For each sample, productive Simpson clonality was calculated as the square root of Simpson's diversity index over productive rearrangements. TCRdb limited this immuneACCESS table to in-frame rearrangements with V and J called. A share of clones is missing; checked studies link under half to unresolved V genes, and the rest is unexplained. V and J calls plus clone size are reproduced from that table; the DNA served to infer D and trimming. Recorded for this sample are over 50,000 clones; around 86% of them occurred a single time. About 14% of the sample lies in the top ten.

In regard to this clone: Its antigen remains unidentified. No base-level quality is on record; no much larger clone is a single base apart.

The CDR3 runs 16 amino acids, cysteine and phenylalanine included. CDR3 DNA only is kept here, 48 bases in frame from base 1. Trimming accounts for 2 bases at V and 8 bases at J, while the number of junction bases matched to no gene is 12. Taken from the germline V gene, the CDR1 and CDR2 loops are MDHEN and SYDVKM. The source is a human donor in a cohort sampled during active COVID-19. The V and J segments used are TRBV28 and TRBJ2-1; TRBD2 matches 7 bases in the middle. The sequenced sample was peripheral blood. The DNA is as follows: TGTGCCAGCAGTTTAATGGGAGGGACTTGGTCCCATGAGCAGTTCTTC. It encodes CASSLMGGTWSHEQFF.